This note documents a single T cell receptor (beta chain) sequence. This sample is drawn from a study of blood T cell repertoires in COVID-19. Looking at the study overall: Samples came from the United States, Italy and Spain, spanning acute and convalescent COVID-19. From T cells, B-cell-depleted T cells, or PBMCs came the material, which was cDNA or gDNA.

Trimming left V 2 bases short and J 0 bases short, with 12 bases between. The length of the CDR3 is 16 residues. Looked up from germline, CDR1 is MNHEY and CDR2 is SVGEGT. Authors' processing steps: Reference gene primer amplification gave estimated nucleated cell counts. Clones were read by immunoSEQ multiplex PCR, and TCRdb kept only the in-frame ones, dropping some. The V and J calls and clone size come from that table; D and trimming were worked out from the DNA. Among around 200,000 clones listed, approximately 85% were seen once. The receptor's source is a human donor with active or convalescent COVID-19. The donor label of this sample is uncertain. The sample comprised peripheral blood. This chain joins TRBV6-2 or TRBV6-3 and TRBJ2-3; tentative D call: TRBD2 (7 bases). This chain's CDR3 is CASSYGGGGSTDTQYF. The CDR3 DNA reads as TGTGCCAGCAGTTACGGGGGGGGCGGGAGCACAGATACGCAGTATTTT.